This T cell receptor (beta chain) is from a study of T cell responses to AZD1222 COVID-19 vaccine. The CDR3 is made up of 12 amino acids. V lost 5 bases and J lost 10, with 14 bases in between. CDR1 and CDR2 from the germline V gene are SEHNR and FQNEAQ (reference sequence). Using immunoSEQ multiplex PCR, the repertoire was profiled, and TCRdb retains in-frame clones only, with some absent. The sample shows about 150,000 clones, 86% of them seen only once. The sequencing here drew on peripheral blood, taken on day 0 of MenACWY control vaccination. This receptor was identified in an adult in good health. The V call is TRBV7-9, the J call TRBJ1-1; D gene ambiguous. The CDR3 sequence: CASSPGPPGAFF. The CDR3 region has the DNA TGTGCCAGCAGCCCGGGCCCCCCGGGAGCTTTCTTT.